The 2 T cell receptor beta chains listed next were all sequenced from one sample in a study of blood T cells in healthy people across ages. A second roughly 7 to 12 cycle PCR used barcoded and J-beta primers. Via MiXCR, TCRdb re-called the 5' RACE reads, giving one row per CDR3 protein. The data show some 550,000 distinct CDR3 sequences, around 48% seen once. Sequencing input: blood. The source of these receptors is a man at least 80 years old in good health.

To note about this clonotype: Germline and junction disagree at one end, which may indicate a read error. This chain connects TRBV29-1 to TRBJ1-2; 8 bases fit TRBD1. Per the germline V gene, CDR1 is SQVTM and CDR2 is ANQGSEA. This CDR3 is built from 14 residues. CDR3 region: CSVELAGGGYGYIF. In nucleotides, the CDR3 is TGCAGCGTTGAACTGGCAGGGGGCGGATATGGCTACATCTTC.

This clonotype was recorded only once. The chain has TRBV29-1 and TRBJ2-7; 7 bases agree with TRBD1. Germline loops: CDR1 SQVTM, CDR2 ANQGSEA. V shed 6 bases, J shed 6 bases, and the junction held 11 bases outside the gene matches. This CDR3 region has 13 residues. The CDR3, as DNA: TGCAGCGTCCAAGGACAGGTCAGGGGCGAGCAGTACTTC. It yields the protein CSVQGQVRGEQYF.